These 28 T cell receptor beta chains were all obtained from the same sample, sequenced in a study of T cells in Graves' hyperthyroidism and ophthalmopathy. The source material, RNA transcripts, was used to amplify TCR beta CDR3 regions. A set of HTBI primers served as the primers for a first-round RT-PCR of the TCR CDR3. TCRdb reprocessed the multiplex PCR reads via MiXCR and lists one record per CDR3 protein. This table holds about 640,000 distinct CDR3 sequences, around 20% found once. Sequenced material: blood. These TCRs come from a young man with Graves' ophthalmopathy.

This clonotype has just a few counts. The CDR3 here is CSARSPGQGPFSLTDTQYF. DNA for the CDR3: TGCAGTGCTAGGTCCCCGGGACAGGGTCCTTTTTCCCTCACAGATACGCAGTATTTT. The chain combines TRBV20-1 with TRBJ2-3, with 9 bases that match TRBD1. The J segment lost 2 bases and the V segment lost 3 bases, leaving 18 bases of the junction unmatched. CDR1 is DFQATT and CDR2 is SNEGSKA in the germline V gene (reference sequence). The CDR3 has 19 residues.

This clonotype occurred a few times. The chain uses TRBV7-9 and TRBJ2-7; TRBD2 aligns across 7 bases. Germline V gene data show CDR1 as SEHNR and CDR2 as FQNEAQ (reference sequence). There are 13 residues in the CDR3. The V and J ends lost 5 bases and 3 bases, in that order; junction bases with no gene match: 4. CDR3 residues: CASSKSGNYEQYF. The CDR3 DNA follows: TGTGCCAGCAGCAAGAGCGGGAACTACGAGCAGTACTTC.

This clonotype occurred a few times. This chain joins TRBV7-9 and TRBJ1-4; the D gene is possibly TRBD1 (6 bases). Per the germline V gene, CDR1 is SEHNR and CDR2 is FQNEAQ (reference sequence). The CDR3 loop spans 16 amino acids. With 5 bases removed from V and 4 bases from J, the gap between germline ends came to 17 bases. Written as DNA, the CDR3 is TGTGCCAGCAGCCATAAAAATCAGGGGATTAATGAAAAACTGTTTTTT. Its protein product is CASSHKNQGINEKLFF.

The V and J genes are TRBV28 and TRBJ2-7; 9 nucleotides line up with TRBD1. The CDR3 consists of 14 residues. Per the germline V gene, CDR1 is MDHEN and CDR2 is SYDVKM. V lost 6 bases, J lost 6 bases, and 9 bases stayed unmatched. The CDR3 DNA sequence: TGTGCCAGCAGCGGGACAGGGATGGATCTCGAGCAGTACTTC. It specifies CASSGTGMDLEQYF.

CDR3 sequence (DNA): TGTGCCACCAGTGACCTCGGACTAGGAGCCTACAATGAGCAGTTCTTC. Its translation is CATSDLGLGAYNEQFF. The chain is built from TRBV24-1 and TRBJ2-1, with 7 bases that match TRBD2. The germline V gene encodes CDR1 KGHDR and CDR2 SFDVKD. The CDR3 totals 16 residues. The ends lost 4 bases at V and 2 bases at J; junction bases unmatched: 7.

The sample holds many counts of this clonotype. The chain joins TRBV2 to TRBJ2-5; 9 bases are shared with TRBD1. The CDR3 runs to 15 residues. V was clipped by 6 bases and J by 5 bases; unmatched bases: 10. Per the germline V gene, CDR1 is SNHLY and CDR2 is FYNNEI. The CDR3 DNA follows: TGTGCCAGCAGAGACCAAACAGGGGGCGGGGAGACCCAGTACTTC. This codes for CASRDQTGGGETQYF.

V and J are TRBV25-1 and TRBJ1-2; a possible D gene is TRBD1 (5 bases). This CDR3 is 13 amino acids long. Germline V gene data show CDR1 as MGHDK and CDR2 as SYGVNS. V was shortened by 4 bases and J by 6 bases, with 12 bases between the two germline ends. The CDR3, as DNA: TGTGCCAGCAGTGGTTACAGGAGTAATGGCTACACCTTC. Encoded protein: CASSGYRSNGYTF.

As regards this clonotype: A much larger clone lies one base from this, so it may be a read error. The chain's CDR3 is CASSVDASGSYNEQFF. The CDR3, as DNA: TGTGCCAGCAGCGTAGATGCTAGCGGGAGCTACAATGAGCAGTTCTTC. The V gene is TRBV9, the J gene TRBJ2-1, with 10 bases matching TRBD2. Trimming at V came to 0 bases and at J to 3 bases, leaving 3 bases not matched to a gene. The CDR3 totals 16 residues. The germline V gene encodes CDR1 SGDLS and CDR2 YYNGEE.

The chain employs TRBV6-5 and TRBJ2-7, with unresolved D. Germline V gene sequence: CDR1 MNHEY, CDR2 SVGAGI. The V end lost 1 base, the J end lost 4 bases, and 5 bases lay between the germline ends. The CDR3 extends over 12 amino acids. The CDR3 reads CASSYFGYEQYF. CDR3 coding DNA: TGTGCCAGCAGTTACTTCGGATACGAGCAGTACTTC.

This clonotype was recorded many times. The chain carries TRBV11-2 and TRBJ2-7; D remains unclear. This CDR3 is 14 amino acids long. CDR1 SGHAT and CDR2 FQNNGV come from the germline V gene. The germline V and J ends were trimmed by 0 bases and 2 bases, with 8 bases remaining between them. CDR3 bases: TGTGCCAGCAGCTTAGATCCACACACCTACGAGCAGTACTTC. It encodes CASSLDPHTYEQYF.

The genes are TRBV9 and TRBJ2-7; 7 bases align to TRBD1. The CDR3 covers 14 residues. The J segment lost 7 bases and the V segment lost 0 bases, leaving 7 bases of the junction unmatched. Germline CDR1 and CDR2: SGDLS and YYNGEE. In nucleotides, the CDR3 is TGTGCCAGCAGCGTAGGACAGGGTATAGGAGAGCAGTACTTC. Its protein is CASSVGQGIGEQYF.

This clonotype was picked up a small number of times. This sequence joins TRBV29-1 and TRBJ2-3; the match to TRBD2 covers 11 bases. V shed 5 bases, J shed 2 bases, and the junction held 12 bases outside the gene matches. Germline CDR1 SQVTM, CDR2 ANQGSEA. The CDR3 totals 17 residues. This chain's CDR3 is CSVMFPTSGINTDTQYF. CDR3 nucleotides: TGCAGCGTTATGTTTCCGACTAGCGGGATCAACACAGATACGCAGTATTTT.

The chain joins TRBV7-3 to TRBJ2-1; tentatively, D is TRBD2 (6 bases). The germline V and J ends were trimmed by 2 bases and 7 bases, with 12 bases remaining between them. Germline V gives CDR1 SGHTA, CDR2 FQGTGA. CDR3 length: 14 residues. CDR3 DNA sequence: TGTGCCAGCAGCTTAGGGACTCCCTGGAATGAGCAGTTCTTC. Protein sequence: CASSLGTPWNEQFF. The full variable domain, in which reference TRBV7-3 and TRBJ2-1 provide the parts outside the CDR3, is GAGVSQTPSNKVTEKGKYVELRCDPISGHTALYWYRQSLGQGPEFLIYFQGTGAADDSGLPNDRFFAVRPEGSVSTLKIQRTERGDSAVYLCASSLGTPWNEQFFGPGTRLTVL.

The sample holds a few counts of this clonotype. The chain combines TRBV7-8 with TRBJ1-5; 7 positions agree with TRBD1. The CDR3 consists of 14 residues. The V gene end was trimmed by 5 bases and the J gene end by 5 bases; junction bases not matched to a gene: 6. The V gene's germline CDR1 is SGHVS and CDR2 FQNEAQ. The CDR3 DNA is TGTGCCAGCAGCCCGACAGGGAAAGATCAGCCCCAGCATTTT. Translation: CASSPTGKDQPQHF. Looking up the rest from reference TRBV7-8 and TRBJ1-5 gives the full variable domain: GAGVSQSPRYKVAKRGQDVALRCDPISGHVSLFWYQQALGQGPEFLTYFQNEAQLDKSGLPSDRFFAERPEGSVSTLKIQRTQQEDSAVYLCASSPTGKDQPQHFGDGTRLSIL.

The CDR3: CASSLSTTSSYEQYF. CDR3 coding DNA: TGTGCCAGCAGTTTATCGACTACCAGCTCCTACGAGCAGTACTTC. The chain has TRBV27 and TRBJ2-7; tentative D call: TRBD2 (5 bases). There are 15 residues in the CDR3. Germline V gene lookup returns CDR1 MNHEY and CDR2 SMNVEV (reference sequence). V was pared by 0 bases and J by 0 bases, with 9 bases between.

The chain combines TRBV2 with TRBJ2-7, with 8 bases matching TRBD2. The V gene's germline CDR1 is SNHLY and CDR2 FYNNEI. The CDR3 is made up of 13 amino acids. J lost 6 bases, V lost 10 bases, and 11 bases had no gene match. DNA of the CDR3: TGTGCCACGGGAGGGCAGGCCAGGGGCGAGCAGTACTTC. It specifies CATGGQARGEQYF.

The V and J genes are TRBV6-6 and TRBJ2-7; TRBD1 or TRBD2 may be the D gene (5 bases each). V shed 0 bases and J shed 5 bases, with 17 bases lying between them. The CDR3 extends over 16 amino acids. Germline V gene sequence: CDR1 MNHNY, CDR2 SVGAGI (reference sequence). CDR3 sequence: CASSYSSLPRDHEQYF. CDR3 nucleotide sequence: TGTGCCAGCAGTTACTCGAGTCTTCCAAGGGACCACGAGCAGTACTTC.

In its sample, this clonotype was seen a few times. The V and J genes are TRBV12-5 and TRBJ2-5; the D call may be TRBD1 or TRBD2 (6 bases each). V lost 2 bases to trimming and J lost 1 base, with 17 bases between them. Germline V lookup: CDR1 LGHNT, CDR2 FRNRAP. This CDR3 spans 17 amino acids. The DNA of the CDR3 is TGTGCTAGTGGTTTGCTGCCCTGCGGGACACTCCAAGAGACCCAGTACTTC. Its translation: CASGLLPCGTLQETQYF.

A word on this clonotype: A much larger clone sits a single nucleotide away, making a read error possible. The rearrangement uses TRBV28 and TRBJ1-1; TRBD1 aligns across 8 bases. CDR3 length equals 13 residues. V gave up 6 bases and J gave up 4 bases; unmatched junction bases: 4. Germline assignment: CDR1 MDHEN and CDR2 SYDVKM. The CDR3 is CASRVTGVTEAFF. In DNA, the CDR3 is TGTGCCAGCAGGGTGACAGGGGTCACTGAAGCTTTCTTT.

The table lists this clonotype with many counts. J is TRBJ2-7 and V is TRBV28; D is undetermined. Trimming removed 3 bases from V and 2 bases from J, with 11 bases in between. The CDR3 is 14 amino acids. Germline V gives CDR1 MDHEN, CDR2 SYDVKM. The CDR3: CASSFAGNPYEQYF. As DNA, the CDR3 is TGTGCCAGCAGTTTCGCTGGAAACCCCTACGAGCAGTACTTC.

This clonotype has at least ten counts. This chain links TRBV28 with TRBJ2-7; D gene uncertain. The V gene's germline CDR1 is MDHEN and CDR2 SYDVKM. The V end was cut by 2 bases, the J end by 4 bases, with 12 bases between. The CDR3 runs 14 residues. CDR3 amino acids: CASSLRSLTYEQYF. CDR3 nucleotides: TGTGCCAGCAGTTTACGCTCCCTCACTTACGAGCAGTACTTC.

This rearrangement joins TRBV12-3 or TRBV12-4 to TRBJ1-2; D is perhaps TRBD1 (6 bases). V lost 6 bases and J 3 bases, leaving 20 bases between the germline ends. CDR3 length: 16 residues. For the CDR3, the DNA is TGTGCCAGCAGCCCAGAGGGACATCCGACGTACTATGGCTACACCTTC. Protein product: CASSPEGHPTYYGYTF.

As for this clonotype: The junction does not match germline at one end; this may be a read error. The rearrangement uses TRBV10-3 and TRBJ2-2, with D uncertain. The CDR3 totals 13 residues. In germline, CDR1 is ENHRY, CDR2 SYGVKD. The CDR3 DNA is TGTGTCATCAGCCCCGACAACACCGGGGAGCTGTTTTTT. Translating gives CVISPDNTGELFF.

V gene TRBV13 combines with J gene TRBJ2-1; D is undetermined. Trimming took 5 bases from V and 10 from J, leaving 12 bases between them. The CDR3 is 12 residues long. CDR1 is PRHDT and CDR2 is FYEKMQ in the germline V gene (reference sequence). The CDR3 nucleotides are TGTGCCAGCAGCCGCAAAATTGGGGAGCAGTTCTTC. Its translation is CASSRKIGEQFF.

This clonotype appeared a few times. The chain couples TRBV5-8 to TRBJ1-2; maybe TRBD1 (5 bases). Germline lookup yields CDR1 SGHTS and CDR2 YDEGEE. Deletions cut 3 bases from V and 5 bases from J, with 14 bases between. The CDR3 totals 14 residues. The CDR3 reads CASSYRGTGYGYTF. CDR3 coding DNA: TGTGCCAGCAGCTACCGGGGGACTGGGTATGGCTACACCTTC.

J is TRBJ2-1 and V is TRBV24-1; 9 bases agree with TRBD1. The ends lost 2 bases at V and 4 bases at J; junction bases unmatched: 2. Germline CDR1 is KGHDR and CDR2 is SFDVKD. The CDR3 extends over 15 amino acids. The CDR3 region is CATSDSTGGYNEQFF. CDR3 coding DNA: TGTGCCACCAGTGATTCGACAGGGGGGTACAATGAGCAGTTCTTC.

This chain joins TRBV19 and TRBJ1-6; 7 bases are shared with TRBD1. V was pared by 6 bases and J by 4 bases, with 3 bases of the junction left unmatched. Germline V gives CDR1 LNHDA, CDR2 SQIVND (reference sequence). CDR3 length: 14 amino acids. CDR3 coding DNA: TGTGCCAGTAGGGGGACAGTGTATAATTCACCCCTCCACTTT. Residues: CASRGTVYNSPLHF.

This clonotype has more than one count but fewer than ten. The J gene is TRBJ2-1, the V gene TRBV5-6, with TRBD2 matching over 14 bases. CDR3 length equals 14 residues. Germline V lookup: CDR1 SGHDT, CDR2 YYEEEE. V dropped 6 bases and J dropped 9; count of bases not matched to a gene: 5. The CDR3 region is CASNIGLAGGEQFF. In DNA, the CDR3 is TGTGCCAGCAATATAGGACTAGCGGGAGGTGAGCAGTTCTTC.